This T cell receptor beta chain was documented in a study of cytomegalovirus exposure and HLA in healthy donors. The donors were part of the validation cohort of 100 to 150 subjects. That cohort was separate from the first cohort, which comprised about 730 subjects. Data came from immunoSEQ multiplex PCR; TCRdb stores just in-frame clones and leaves some out. The table has approximately 120,000 clones, roughly 93% seen once. Findings of the study overall: A later analysis found first-cohort TCR clusters tended to co-occur in the approximately 110 validation repertoires. Researchers counted some 150 TCR beta chains as cytomegalovirus-associated. In vitro data verified a few CMV-associated chains as specific for CMV antigens.

Trimming cost V 4 bases and J 10 bases; bases outside gene matches: 10. Germline-derived CDR1 and CDR2 are GTSNPN and SVGIG (reference sequence). The CDR3 totals 13 residues. With respect to this clone: Its antigen is undetermined.

The chain uses TRBV30 and TRBJ2-3; 8 bases align to TRBD2. The clonotype was recovered from a woman in her late teens or twenties in good health and CMV-seronegative. Sequencing was performed on PBMCs. CDR3 DNA: TGTGCCTGGAAGGCTAGCGGGCAGGCTGCGCAGTATTTT. It yields the protein CAWKASGQAAQYF.